The 8 T cell receptor beta chains reported below all come from one sample, sequenced in a study of blood T cell repertoires in COVID-19. Some clones are missing from TCRdb's copy, which holds only in-frame ones; the method was immunoSEQ multiplex PCR. The data show 200,000 to 300,000 clones, roughly 88% seen once. The sample comprised PBMCs or T cells enriched from blood (not recorded which). The receptors originated from a woman aged 40 to 55 with acute COVID-19.

This clone was recorded a few times. The J gene is TRBJ2-7, the V gene TRBV23-1, with D tentatively TRBD1 (6 bases). TRBV23-1 is labeled an ORF, and its function is uncertain. The CDR3 totals 11 residues. CDR3 nucleotide sequence: TGCGCCAGCAGTCCGGACAGATTTCGGTCAGTC. This gives the protein CASSPDRFRSV.

This clone was seen only once. CDR3 DNA sequence: TGTGCCAGCAGTTTCGGACACGGCAATGAGCAGTTCTTC. Its protein is CASSFGHGNEQFF. The chain employs TRBV6-2 or TRBV6-3 and TRBJ2-1; perhaps TRBD1 as D (5 bases). CDR3 length: 13 residues. Trimming removed 4 bases from V and 6 bases from J, with 10 bases in between. Germline V gene data show CDR1 as MNHEY and CDR2 as SVGEGT.

This clone is a singleton in its sample. The chain carries TRBV7-8 and TRBJ1-5, with 9 nucleotides matching TRBD1. The CDR3 sequence is 16 residues long. The junction had 9 bases not matched to a gene; V was cut back by 2 bases and J by 7 bases. Germline CDR1 SGHVS, CDR2 FQNEAQ. The CDR3 is CASSLYMGQGLQPQHF. The DNA of the CDR3 is TGTGCCAGCAGCTTATACATGGGACAGGGACTCCAGCCCCAGCATTTT.

V and J are TRBV5-4 and TRBJ2-7, with 9 nucleotides matching TRBD2. The CDR3 runs 14 residues. The germline V gene has CDR1 SGHNT and CDR2 YYREEE (reference sequence). V shed 2 bases and J 4 bases; nucleotides not matched to a gene: 4. The CDR3 DNA follows: TGTGCCAGCAGCTTAAGCGGGGGGTCGTACGAGCAGTACTTC. The encoded protein is CASSLSGGSYEQYF.

CDR3 loop: CASSTQGILQETQYF. The CDR3 DNA follows: TGTGCCAGTAGTACTCAGGGGATATTACAAGAGACCCAGTACTTC. The chain is built from TRBV19 and TRBJ2-5, with D perhaps matching TRBD1 (6 bases). This CDR3 has 15 amino acids. Trimming removed 4 bases from V and 2 bases from J, with 14 bases in between. CDR1 is LNHDA, CDR2 SQIVND, per germline (reference sequence).

The chain carries TRBV7-2 and TRBJ2-1; possible D gene TRBD2, 5 bases. This CDR3 comprises 16 residues. Between the trimmed V and J ends, which lost 3 bases and 4 bases, there was a span of 16 bases. CDR1 SGHTA and CDR2 FQGNSA come from the germline V gene. The chain's CDR3 is CASSFVSGTAYNEQFF. The CDR3 nucleotides read TGTGCCAGCAGCTTCGTGAGCGGCACGGCTTACAATGAGCAGTTCTTC.

The genes are TRBV28 and TRBJ2-7, with a possible D match to TRBD2 (6 bases). This CDR3 spans 13 amino acids. The V end was cut by 5 bases, the J end by 2 bases, with 10 bases between. From germline, CDR1 is MDHEN and CDR2 SYDVKM. CDR3 loop: CASSPPGAYEQYV. The CDR3 DNA is TGTGCCAGCAGTCCACCGGGGGCCTACGAGCAGTACGTC.

The chain carries TRBV7-7 and TRBJ2-5, with D possibly matching TRBD2 (6 bases). The germline CDR1 and CDR2 sequences are SSHAT and FNYEAQ (reference sequence). The CDR3 runs to 16 residues. Trimming stripped 1 base from V and 9 bases from J, with 21 bases between. CDR3 bases: TGTGCCAGCAGCTTAGGTTTCGGAGGGGAGTCTATGGCCCAGTACTTC. Its translation is CASSLGFGGESMAQYF.